This T cell receptor (beta chain) was observed in a study of control samples from healthy donors and cancer patients. The CDR3 length is 15 residues. The V gene's germline CDR1 is SGHTA and CDR2 FQGNSA. Trimming pared 5 bases from V and 0 bases from J, leaving 11 bases between. TCRdb's table, derived via immunoSEQ multiplex PCR, lists solely in-frame clones and lacks some. This table holds 150,000 to 200,000 clones, roughly 94% found once. The chain has TRBV7-2 and TRBJ1-5; D unresolved. The sequence derives from a man in his 60s with colorectal cancer. Material: PBMCs. In DNA form, the CDR3 reads TGTGCCAGCAGCGGACGGGTGGATAGCAATCAGCCCCAGCATTTT. This codes for CASSGRVDSNQPQHF.